This T cell receptor (beta chain) was profiled in a study of shared clonotypes between healthy human individuals (TCRdb year 2020). Background for the entire study: The cohort included three men and a couple of women between 18 and 49 years of age. For each donor, three plates each were used for CD4 naive and CD4 memory, two plates were used for CD8 naive, and one plate was used for CD8 memory. To estimate repertoire size and how much clonotypes are shared between individuals, the study performed deep sequencing of blood TCR repertoires from five healthy adults. To increase sequencing depth and limit assay-specific biases, different laboratories used diverse techniques to prepare libraries and sequence TCR repertoires. Each donor's leukapheresis produced roughly between about 0.85 and 10 billion PBMCs.

Using the deep immunoSEQ assay, TCR CDR3 regions were amplified from genomic DNA by multiplex PCR. Genomic DNA extracted from each cell subset was distributed evenly over all wells of several immunoSEQ 96-well plates, and each plate served as one replicate. For sorted subsets, each replicate PCR was loaded with 200 ng genomic DNA, equivalent to 30,000 or so T cell genomes. Purified libraries were measured with a Qubit 3.0 fluorometer, size-checked on a Bioanalyzer 2100, and measured again with the KAPA Library Quantification kit. A separate single-read 150-cycle Illumina NextSeq 550 flow cell was used to sequence each immunoSEQ 96-well plate. Under the source paper's analysis protocol: The immunoSEQ output contained only junctional sequences without quality scores, so filtering could not match that applied to full-length reads. To assign V/J genes and CDR3, sequences were annotated using PyIR, a Python wrapper for IgBLAST v1.9, with IMGT germline references. Reads were filtered out if the reads had weak V/J assignments (E-value above 1e-6), no CDR3, stop codons, out-of-frame junctions, or ambiguous translated residues. V3J clonotypes were defined as sequences sharing the same inferred V gene, J gene, and CDR3 amino acid sequence. The percentage overlap between two repertoires was calculated by dividing the number of shared unique clonotypes by the size of the smaller repertoire. RTK rarefaction, the Chao1 estimator, and Recon v2.1 estimates of unobserved clonotypes were used to assess repertoire richness. Generation probabilities were computed with OLGA for all TCRbeta clonotypes obtained by the gDNA method from a handful of donors. TCRdb's version of the immuneACCESS table is confined to in-frame rearrangements and falls short of the full clone set. An unresolved V gene accounts for under half of the shortfall where checked; the remainder is of unknown origin. D and trimming come from the DNA, and the V and J calls and clone size come from that table. This sample has around 2,000,000 clones in its table, and over 85% of those were observed once. Clones ranked in the top ten supply about 1.1% of the sample.

CD8 naive samples consisted of CD45RO-negative cells that were positively selected for CCR7, yielding a CD45RA+CCR7+ population without TemRA cells. Healthy HIV-negative adults with no recently reported acute infections or vaccinations were included as donors. All donors were Caucasian adults living in Nashville, Tennessee, USA. Blood was obtained by leukapheresis, after which PBMCs were separated by Ficoll-Histopaque density gradient centrifugation and cryopreserved in liquid nitrogen vapor phase. Purity and quantity of every magnetically sorted T cell population were checked by analytical flow cytometry. Each sorted fraction had its genomic DNA isolated and then quantified by UV absorbance on a Nanodrop 2000c. The research as a whole found: Larger estimated clonotype richness was generally found for naive subsets than for memory subsets. Pairwise subsampling indicated that sequencing depth was expected to affect the degree of clonotype sharing among donors. Sampling was restricted to blood, and TCR repertoires in tissues likely differ from the TCR repertoires found in blood. Incomplete sequencing was indicated by rarefaction of sorted-subset datasets, despite the large sequencing depth. The small number of donors limited the genetic and exposure-history diversity represented. Approximately 5% of naive CD4, 3% to 3.5% of naive CD8, 2% to 2.5% of memory CD4, and roughly 0.4% of memory CD8 clonotypes were shared across several donors. Compared with non-shared clonotypes, the clonotypes found in all four sorted-subset donors had higher generation probabilities.

CDR1 and CDR2 are drawn from the germline V gene: SNHLY, FYNNEI. V is pared back by 5 bases and J by 1 base, with 15 bases lying between the germline termini. Including the terminal cysteine and phenylalanine, the CDR3 comprises 15 residues. Just the 45-base CDR3 DNA is kept, in frame starting at base 1. Notes on this clone: What this receptor recognizes is not known. Per-base quality was not reported, and no clone a single base away is much larger than it.

The chain couples TRBV2 to TRBJ2-7, with a weak D call of TRBD2 (5 bases match). The source of this sequence is a young man in good health. Material for sequencing was naive CD8+ T cells sorted from blood. According to the study, the label for this sample's cell subset or site signals: CD45RA+CCR7+. The CDR3 amino acid sequence is: CASSTPEGKSYEQYF. The sequenced DNA is TGTGCCAGCAGTACTCCCGAGGGAAAGTCCTACGAGCAGTACTTC.